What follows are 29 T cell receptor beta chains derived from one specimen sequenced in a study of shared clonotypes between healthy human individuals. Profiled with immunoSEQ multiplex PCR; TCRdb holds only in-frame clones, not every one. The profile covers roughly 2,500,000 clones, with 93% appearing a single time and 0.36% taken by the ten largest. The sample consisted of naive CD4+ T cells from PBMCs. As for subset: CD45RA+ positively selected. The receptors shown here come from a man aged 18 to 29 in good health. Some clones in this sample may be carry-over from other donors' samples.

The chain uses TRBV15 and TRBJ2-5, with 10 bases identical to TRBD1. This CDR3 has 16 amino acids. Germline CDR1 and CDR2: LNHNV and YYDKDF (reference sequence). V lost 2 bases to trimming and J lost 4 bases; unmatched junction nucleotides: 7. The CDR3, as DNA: TGTGCCACCAGCAGAACCGGGACAGGGGTGATAGAGACCCAGTACTTC. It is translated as CATSRTGTGVIETQYF.

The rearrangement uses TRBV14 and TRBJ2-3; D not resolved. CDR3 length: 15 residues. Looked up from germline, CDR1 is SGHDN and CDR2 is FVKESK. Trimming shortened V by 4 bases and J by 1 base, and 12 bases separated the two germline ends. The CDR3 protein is CASSPSVPGTDTQYF. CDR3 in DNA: TGTGCCAGCAGCCCCTCCGTTCCTGGCACAGATACGCAGTATTTT. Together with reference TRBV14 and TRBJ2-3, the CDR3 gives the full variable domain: EAGVTQFPSHSVIEKGQTVTLRCDPISGHDNLYWYRRVMGKEIKFLLHFVKESKQDESGMPNNRFLAERTGGTYSTLKVQPAELEDSGVYFCASSPSVPGTDTQYFGPGTRLTVL.

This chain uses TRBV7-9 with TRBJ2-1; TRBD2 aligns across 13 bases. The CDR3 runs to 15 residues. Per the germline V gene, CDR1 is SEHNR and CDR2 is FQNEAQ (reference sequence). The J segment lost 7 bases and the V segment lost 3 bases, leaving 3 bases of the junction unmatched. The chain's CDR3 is CASSFPTSGRNEQFF. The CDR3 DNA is TGTGCCAGCAGCTTCCCGACTAGCGGGAGGAATGAGCAGTTCTTC.

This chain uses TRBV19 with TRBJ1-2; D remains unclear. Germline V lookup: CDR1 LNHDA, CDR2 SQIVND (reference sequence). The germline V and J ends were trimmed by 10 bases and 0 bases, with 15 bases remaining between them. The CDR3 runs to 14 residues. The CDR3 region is CATKEGSSNYGYTF. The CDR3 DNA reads TGTGCCACCAAAGAGGGCTCCTCTAACTATGGCTACACCTTC.

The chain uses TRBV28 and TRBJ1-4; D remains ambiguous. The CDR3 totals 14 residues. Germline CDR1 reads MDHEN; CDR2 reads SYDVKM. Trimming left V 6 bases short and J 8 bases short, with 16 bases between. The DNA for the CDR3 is TGTGCCAGCAGCCAGAGTTGGGGAGGCGAAAAACTGTTTTTT. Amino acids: CASSQSWGGEKLFF.

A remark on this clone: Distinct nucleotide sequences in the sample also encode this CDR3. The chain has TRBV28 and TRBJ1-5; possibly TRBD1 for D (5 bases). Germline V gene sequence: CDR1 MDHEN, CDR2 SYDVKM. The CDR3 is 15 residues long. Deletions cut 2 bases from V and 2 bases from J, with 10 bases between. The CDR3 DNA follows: TGTGCCAGCAGTTTAGGCAGGGCGGGCAATCAGCCCCAGCATTTT. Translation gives CASSLGRAGNQPQHF.

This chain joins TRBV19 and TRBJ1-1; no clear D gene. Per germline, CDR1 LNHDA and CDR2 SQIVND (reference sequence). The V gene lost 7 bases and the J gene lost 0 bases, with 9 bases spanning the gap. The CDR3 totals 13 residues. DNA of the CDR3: TGTGCCAGTAAGATCGCCCTGAACACTGAAGCTTTCTTT. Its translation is CASKIALNTEAFF. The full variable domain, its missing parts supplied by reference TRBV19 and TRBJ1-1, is DGGITQSPKYLFRKEGQNVTLSCEQNLNHDAMYWYRQDPGQGLRLIYYSQIVNDFQKGDIAEGYSVSREKKESFPLTVTSAQKNPTAFYLCASKIALNTEAFFGQGTRLTVV.

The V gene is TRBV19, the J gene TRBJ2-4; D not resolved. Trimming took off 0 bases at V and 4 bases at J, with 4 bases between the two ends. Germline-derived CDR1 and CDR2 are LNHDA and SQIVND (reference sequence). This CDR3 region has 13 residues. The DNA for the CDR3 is TGTGCCAGTAGTATAGACCGAAAAAACATTCAGTACTTC. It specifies CASSIDRKNIQYF.

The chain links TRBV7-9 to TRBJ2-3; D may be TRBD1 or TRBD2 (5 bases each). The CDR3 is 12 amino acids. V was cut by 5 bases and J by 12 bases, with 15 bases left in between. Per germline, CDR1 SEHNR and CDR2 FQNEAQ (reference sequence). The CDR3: CASSLDSEGQYF. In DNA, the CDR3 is TGTGCCAGCAGCCTCGACAGTGAGGGACAGTATTTT.

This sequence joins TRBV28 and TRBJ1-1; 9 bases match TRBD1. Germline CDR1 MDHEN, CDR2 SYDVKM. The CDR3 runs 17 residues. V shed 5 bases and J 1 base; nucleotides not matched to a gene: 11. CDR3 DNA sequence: TGTGCCAGCAGTCCGATTCCCGGGACAGGGCCGAACACTGAAGCTTTCTTT. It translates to CASSPIPGTGPNTEAFF.

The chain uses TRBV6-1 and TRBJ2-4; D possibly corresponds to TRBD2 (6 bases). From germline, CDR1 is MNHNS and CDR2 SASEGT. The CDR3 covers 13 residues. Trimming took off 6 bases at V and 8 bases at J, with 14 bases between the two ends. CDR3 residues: CASRGGNGDIQYF. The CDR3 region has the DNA TGTGCCAGCAGAGGAGGGAATGGGGACATTCAGTACTTC.

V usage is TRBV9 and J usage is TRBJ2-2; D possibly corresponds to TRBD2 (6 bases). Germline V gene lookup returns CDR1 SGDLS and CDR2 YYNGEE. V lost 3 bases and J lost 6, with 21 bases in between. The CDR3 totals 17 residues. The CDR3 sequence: CASSARLVTGRSGELFF. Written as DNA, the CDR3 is TGTGCCAGCAGCGCCCGCTTAGTGACGGGGAGGTCCGGGGAGCTGTTTTTT.

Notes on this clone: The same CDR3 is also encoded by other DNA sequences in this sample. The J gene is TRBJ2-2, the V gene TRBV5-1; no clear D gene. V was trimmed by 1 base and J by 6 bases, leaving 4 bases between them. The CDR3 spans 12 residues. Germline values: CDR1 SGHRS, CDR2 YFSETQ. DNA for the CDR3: TGCGCCAGCAGCTTGCTGCCCGGGGAGCTGTTTTTT. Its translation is CASSLLPGELFF.

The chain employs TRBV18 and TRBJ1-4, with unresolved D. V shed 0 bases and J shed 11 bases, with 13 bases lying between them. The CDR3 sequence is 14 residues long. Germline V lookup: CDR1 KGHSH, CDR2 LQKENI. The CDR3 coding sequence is TGTGCCAGCTCACCACCAGGGAAGGTTTACAAACTGTTTTTT. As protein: CASSPPGKVYKLFF.

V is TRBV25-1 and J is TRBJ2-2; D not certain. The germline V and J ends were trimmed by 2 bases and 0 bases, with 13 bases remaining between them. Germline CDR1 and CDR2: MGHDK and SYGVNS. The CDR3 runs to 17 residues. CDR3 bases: TGTGCCAGCAGTGAAGTGGCGCCGTTACCGAACACCGGGGAGCTGTTTTTT. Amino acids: CASSEVAPLPNTGELFF.

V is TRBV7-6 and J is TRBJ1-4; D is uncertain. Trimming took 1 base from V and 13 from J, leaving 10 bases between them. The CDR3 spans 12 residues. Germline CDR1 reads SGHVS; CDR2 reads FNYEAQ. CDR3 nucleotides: TGTGCCAGCAGCTTAGTTGGGCAGACACTGTTTTTT. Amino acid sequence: CASSLVGQTLFF.

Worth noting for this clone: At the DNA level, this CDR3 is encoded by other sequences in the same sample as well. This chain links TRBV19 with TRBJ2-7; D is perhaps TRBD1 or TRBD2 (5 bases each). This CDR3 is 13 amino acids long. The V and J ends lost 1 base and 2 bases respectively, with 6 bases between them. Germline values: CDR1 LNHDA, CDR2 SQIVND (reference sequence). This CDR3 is CASSIAGPYEQYF. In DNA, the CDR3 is TGTGCCAGTAGTATAGCGGGACCCTACGAGCAGTACTTC.

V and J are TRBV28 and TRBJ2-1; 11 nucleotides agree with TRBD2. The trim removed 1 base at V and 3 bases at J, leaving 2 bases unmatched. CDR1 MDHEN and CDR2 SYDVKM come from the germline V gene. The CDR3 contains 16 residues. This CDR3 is CASSLFGTSGYNEQFF. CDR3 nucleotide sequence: TGTGCCAGCAGTTTATTTGGGACTAGCGGCTACAATGAGCAGTTCTTC.

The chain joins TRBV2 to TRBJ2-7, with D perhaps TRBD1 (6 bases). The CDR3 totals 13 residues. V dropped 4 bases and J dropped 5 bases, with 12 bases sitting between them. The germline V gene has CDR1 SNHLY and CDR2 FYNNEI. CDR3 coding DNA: TGTGCCAGCAGTGCTGGGGGCGCGGACGAGCAGTACTTC. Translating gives CASSAGGADEQYF.

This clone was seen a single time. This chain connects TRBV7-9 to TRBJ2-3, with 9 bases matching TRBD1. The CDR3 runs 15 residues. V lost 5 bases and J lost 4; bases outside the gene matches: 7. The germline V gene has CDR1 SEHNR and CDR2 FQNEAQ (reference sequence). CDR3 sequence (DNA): TGTGCCAGCAGCCCGGGACAGGGACGGGCAGATACGCAGTATTTT. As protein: CASSPGQGRADTQYF.

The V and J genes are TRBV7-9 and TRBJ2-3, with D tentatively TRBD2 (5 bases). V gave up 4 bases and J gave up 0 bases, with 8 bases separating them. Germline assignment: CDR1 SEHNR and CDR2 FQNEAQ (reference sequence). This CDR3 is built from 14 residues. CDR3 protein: CASSSRDSTDTQYF. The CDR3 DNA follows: TGTGCCAGCAGCTCGAGGGATAGCACAGATACGCAGTATTTT.

The CDR3 sequence: CASSLYRGSLETQYF. The CDR3 region has the DNA TGTGCCAGCAGCTTATACAGGGGGAGCTTGGAGACCCAGTACTTC. The rearrangement uses TRBV7-3 and TRBJ2-5; 8 bases map to TRBD1. Germline V CDR1 and CDR2: SGHTA, FQGTGA. V was clipped by 2 bases and J by 5 bases; unmatched bases: 7. There are 15 residues in the CDR3.

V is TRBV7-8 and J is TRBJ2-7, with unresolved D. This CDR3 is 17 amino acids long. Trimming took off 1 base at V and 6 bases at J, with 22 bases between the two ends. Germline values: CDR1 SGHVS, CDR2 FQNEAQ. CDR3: CASSLVSRFGTGGEQYF. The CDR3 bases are TGTGCCAGCAGCTTAGTCAGTCGGTTCGGTACGGGTGGCGAGCAGTACTTC.

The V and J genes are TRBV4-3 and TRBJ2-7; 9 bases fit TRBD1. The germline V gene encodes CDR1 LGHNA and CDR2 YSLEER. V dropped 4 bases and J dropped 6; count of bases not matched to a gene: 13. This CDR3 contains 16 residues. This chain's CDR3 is CASSPFTGGVASEQYF. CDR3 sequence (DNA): TGCGCCAGCAGCCCCTTTACAGGGGGCGTTGCGTCCGAGCAGTACTTC.

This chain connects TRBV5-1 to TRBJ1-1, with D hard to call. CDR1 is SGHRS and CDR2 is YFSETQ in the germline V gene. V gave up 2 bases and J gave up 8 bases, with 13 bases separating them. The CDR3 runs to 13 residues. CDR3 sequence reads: CASSFDELREAFF. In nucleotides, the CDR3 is TGCGCCAGCAGCTTTGACGAACTGAGGGAAGCTTTCTTT.

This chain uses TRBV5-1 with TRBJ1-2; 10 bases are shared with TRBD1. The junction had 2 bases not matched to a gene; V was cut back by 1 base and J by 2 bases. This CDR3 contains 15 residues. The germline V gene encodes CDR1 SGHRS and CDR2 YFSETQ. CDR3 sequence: CASSLKGQGNYGYTF. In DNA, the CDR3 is TGCGCCAGCAGCTTGAAGGGACAGGGGAACTATGGCTACACCTTC.

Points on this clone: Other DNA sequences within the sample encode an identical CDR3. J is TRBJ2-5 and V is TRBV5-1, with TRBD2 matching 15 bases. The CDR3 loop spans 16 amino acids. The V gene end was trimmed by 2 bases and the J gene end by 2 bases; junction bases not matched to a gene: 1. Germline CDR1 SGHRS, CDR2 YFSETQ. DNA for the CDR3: TGCGCCAGCAGCTTTGGGACTAGCGGGGGGCAAGAGACCCAGTACTTC. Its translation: CASSFGTSGGQETQYF.

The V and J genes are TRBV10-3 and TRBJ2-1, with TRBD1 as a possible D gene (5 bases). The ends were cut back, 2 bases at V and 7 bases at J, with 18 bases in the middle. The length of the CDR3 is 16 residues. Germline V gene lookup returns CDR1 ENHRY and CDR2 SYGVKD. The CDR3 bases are TGTGCCATCAGTGAGACGGCAGGGTCTTCCTGGAATGAGCAGTTCTTC. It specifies CAISETAGSSWNEQFF.

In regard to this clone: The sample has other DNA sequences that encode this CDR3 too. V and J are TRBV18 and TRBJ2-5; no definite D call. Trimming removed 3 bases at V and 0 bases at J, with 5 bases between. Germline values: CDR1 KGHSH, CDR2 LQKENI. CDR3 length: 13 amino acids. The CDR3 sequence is CASSPVYQETQYF. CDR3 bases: TGTGCCAGCTCACCTGTATACCAAGAGACCCAGTACTTC.